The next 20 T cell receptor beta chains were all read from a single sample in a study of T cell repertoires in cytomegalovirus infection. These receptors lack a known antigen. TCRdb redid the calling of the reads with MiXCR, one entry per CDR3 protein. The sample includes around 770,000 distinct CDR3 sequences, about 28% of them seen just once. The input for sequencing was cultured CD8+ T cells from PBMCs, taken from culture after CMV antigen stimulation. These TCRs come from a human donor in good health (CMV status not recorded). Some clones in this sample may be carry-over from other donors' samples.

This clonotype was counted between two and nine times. The CDR3 sequence: CASSLVMSAGELFF. The CDR3 DNA sequence: TGTGCCAGCAGCTTAGTGATGTCCGCCGGGGAGCTGTTTTTT. The chain combines TRBV7-9 with TRBJ2-2; D gene unclear. Germline CDR1 SEHNR, CDR2 FQNEAQ (reference sequence). Trimming stripped 1 base from V and 6 bases from J, with 9 bases between. The CDR3 has 14 amino acids. Full variable domain (rest looked up from reference TRBV7-9 and TRBJ2-2): DTGVSQNPRHKITKRGQNVTFRCDPISEHNRLYWYRQTLGQGPEFLTYFQNEAQLEKSRLLSDRFSAERPKGSFSTLEIQRTEQGDSAMYLCASSLVMSAGELFFGEGSRLTVL.

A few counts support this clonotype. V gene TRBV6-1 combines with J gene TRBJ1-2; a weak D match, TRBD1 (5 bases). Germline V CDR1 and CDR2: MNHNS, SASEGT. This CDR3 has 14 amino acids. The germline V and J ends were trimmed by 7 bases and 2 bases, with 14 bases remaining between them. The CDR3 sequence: CASTRERENYGYTF. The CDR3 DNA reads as TGTGCCAGCACCAGGGAAAGAGAGAACTATGGCTACACCTTC.

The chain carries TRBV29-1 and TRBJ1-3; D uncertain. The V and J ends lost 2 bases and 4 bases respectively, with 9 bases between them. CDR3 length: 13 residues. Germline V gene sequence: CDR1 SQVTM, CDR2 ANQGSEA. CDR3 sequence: CSVEPGSGNTIYF. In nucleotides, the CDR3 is TGCAGCGTTGAACCCGGCTCCGGAAACACCATATATTTT.

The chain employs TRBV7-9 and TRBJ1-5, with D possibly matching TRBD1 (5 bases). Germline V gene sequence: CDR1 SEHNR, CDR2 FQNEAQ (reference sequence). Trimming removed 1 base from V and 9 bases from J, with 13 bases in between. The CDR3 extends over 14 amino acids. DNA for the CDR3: TGTGCCAGCAGCTTAGAGGGACCCCCCGCGCCCCAGCATTTT. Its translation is CASSLEGPPAPQHF. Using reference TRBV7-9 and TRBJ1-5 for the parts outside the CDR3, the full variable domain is DTGVSQNPRHKITKRGQNVTFRCDPISEHNRLYWYRQTLGQGPEFLTYFQNEAQLEKSRLLSDRFSAERPKGSFSTLEIQRTEQGDSAMYLCASSLEGPPAPQHFGDGTRLSIL.

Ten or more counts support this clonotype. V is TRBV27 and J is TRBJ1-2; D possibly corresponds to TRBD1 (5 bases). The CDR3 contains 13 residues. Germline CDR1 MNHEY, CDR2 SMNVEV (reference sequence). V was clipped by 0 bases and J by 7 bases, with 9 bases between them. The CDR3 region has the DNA TGTGCCAGCAGTTTATCGGGGGGGGGTGGCTACACCTTC. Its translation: CASSLSGGGGYTF.

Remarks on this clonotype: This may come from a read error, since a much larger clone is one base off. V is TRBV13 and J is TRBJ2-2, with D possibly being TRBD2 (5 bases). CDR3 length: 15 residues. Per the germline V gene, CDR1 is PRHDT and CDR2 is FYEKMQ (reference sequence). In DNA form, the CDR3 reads TGTGCCAGCACCCCCCCTTCGGGATTCTCCGGGGAGCAGTTTTTT. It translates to CASTPPSGFSGEQFF.

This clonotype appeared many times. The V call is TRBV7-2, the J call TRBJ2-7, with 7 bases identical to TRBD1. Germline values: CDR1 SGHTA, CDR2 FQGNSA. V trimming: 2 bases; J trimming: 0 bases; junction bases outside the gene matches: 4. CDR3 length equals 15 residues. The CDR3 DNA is TGTGCCAGCAGCTTAAACAGGGGACACTCCTACGAGCAGTACGTC. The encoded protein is CASSLNRGHSYEQYV.

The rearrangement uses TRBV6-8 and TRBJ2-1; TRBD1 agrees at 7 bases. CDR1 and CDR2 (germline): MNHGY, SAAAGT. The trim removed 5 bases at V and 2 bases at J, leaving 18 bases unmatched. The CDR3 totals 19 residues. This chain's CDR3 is CASSRTYQTGERTYNEQFF. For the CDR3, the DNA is TGTGCCAGCAGTAGGACGTACCAAACAGGGGAAAGGACCTACAATGAGCAGTTCTTC.

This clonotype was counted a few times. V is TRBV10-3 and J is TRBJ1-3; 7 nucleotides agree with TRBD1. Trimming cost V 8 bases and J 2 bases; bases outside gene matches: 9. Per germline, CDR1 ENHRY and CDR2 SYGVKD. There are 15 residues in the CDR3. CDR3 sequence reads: CAIAEGASPGNTIYF. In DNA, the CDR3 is TGTGCCATCGCCGAGGGGGCCTCTCCTGGAAACACCATATATTTT.

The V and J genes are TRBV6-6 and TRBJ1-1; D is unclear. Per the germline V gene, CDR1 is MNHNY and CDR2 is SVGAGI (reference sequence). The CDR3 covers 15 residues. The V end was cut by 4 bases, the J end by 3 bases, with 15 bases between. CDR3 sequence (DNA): TGTGCCAGCAGTTCCCTGGAAGTTGGGGACACTGAAGCTTTCTTT. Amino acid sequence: CASSSLEVGDTEAFF.

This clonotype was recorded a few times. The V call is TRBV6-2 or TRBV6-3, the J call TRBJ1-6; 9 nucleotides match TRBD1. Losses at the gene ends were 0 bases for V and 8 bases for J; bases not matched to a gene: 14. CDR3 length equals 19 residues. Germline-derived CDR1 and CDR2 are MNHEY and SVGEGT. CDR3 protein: CASSYSDTWTGAGDSPLHF. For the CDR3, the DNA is TGTGCCAGCAGTTACTCTGACACTTGGACAGGGGCAGGTGATTCACCCCTCCACTTT.

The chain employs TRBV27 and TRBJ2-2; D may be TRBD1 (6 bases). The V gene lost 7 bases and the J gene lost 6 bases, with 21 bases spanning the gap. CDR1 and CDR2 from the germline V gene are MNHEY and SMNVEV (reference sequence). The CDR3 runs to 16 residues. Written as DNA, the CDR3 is TGTGCCAGCACCTCTTTAGGGGGACCTAGGGCCGGGGAGCTGTTTTTT. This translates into CASTSLGGPRAGELFF.

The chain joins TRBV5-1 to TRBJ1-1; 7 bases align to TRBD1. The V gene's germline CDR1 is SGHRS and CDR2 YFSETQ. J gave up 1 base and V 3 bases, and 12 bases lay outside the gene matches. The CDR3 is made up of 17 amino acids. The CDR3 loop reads CASSSVGGGVTNTEAFF. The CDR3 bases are TGCGCCAGCAGCTCGGTGGGAGGGGGCGTAACGAACACTGAAGCTTTCTTT.

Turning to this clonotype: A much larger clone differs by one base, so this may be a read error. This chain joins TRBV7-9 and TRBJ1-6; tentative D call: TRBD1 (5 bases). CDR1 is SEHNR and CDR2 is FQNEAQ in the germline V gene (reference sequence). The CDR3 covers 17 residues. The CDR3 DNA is TGTGCCAGCAGCCCCGACGAGGGGTTTCCCTATAATTCATCCCTCCACTTT. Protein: CASSPDEGFPYNSSLHF.

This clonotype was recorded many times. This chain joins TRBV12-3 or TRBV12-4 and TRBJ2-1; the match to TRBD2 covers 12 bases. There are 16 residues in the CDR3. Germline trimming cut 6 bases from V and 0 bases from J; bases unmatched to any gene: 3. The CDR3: CASRKTSGGSYNEQFF. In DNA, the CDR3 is TGTGCCAGCAGGAAGACTAGCGGGGGCTCCTACAATGAGCAGTTCTTC.

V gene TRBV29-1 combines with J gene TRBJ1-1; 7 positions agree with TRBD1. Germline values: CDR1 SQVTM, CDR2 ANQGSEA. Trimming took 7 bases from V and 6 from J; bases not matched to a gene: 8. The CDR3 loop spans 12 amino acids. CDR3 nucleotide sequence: TGCAGCGACCAACCAACAGGGGCTGAAGCTTTCTTT. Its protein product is CSDQPTGAEAFF.

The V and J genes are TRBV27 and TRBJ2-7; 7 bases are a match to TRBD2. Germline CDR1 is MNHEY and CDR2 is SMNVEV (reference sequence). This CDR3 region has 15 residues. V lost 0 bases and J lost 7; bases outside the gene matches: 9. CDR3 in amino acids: CASSLSPTSPWEQYF. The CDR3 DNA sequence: TGTGCCAGCAGTTTATCTCCGACTAGCCCTTGGGAGCAGTACTTC.

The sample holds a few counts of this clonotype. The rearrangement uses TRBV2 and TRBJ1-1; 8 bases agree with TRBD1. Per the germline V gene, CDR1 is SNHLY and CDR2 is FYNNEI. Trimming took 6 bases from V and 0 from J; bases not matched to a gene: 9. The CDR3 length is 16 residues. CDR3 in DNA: TGTGCCAGCAGGGTTGACAGGGGTGGAATGAACACTGAAGCTTTCTTT. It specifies CASRVDRGGMNTEAFF.

The CDR3 here is CASSQDGTIMNTEAFF. The CDR3 DNA reads as TGCGCCAGCAGCCAAGATGGGACAATTATGAACACTGAAGCTTTCTTT. V and J are TRBV4-3 and TRBJ1-1, with a possible D match to TRBD1 (6 bases). The CDR3 loop spans 16 amino acids. Trimming left V 0 bases short and J 0 bases short, with 11 bases between. Germline V gene lookup returns CDR1 LGHNA and CDR2 YSLEER.

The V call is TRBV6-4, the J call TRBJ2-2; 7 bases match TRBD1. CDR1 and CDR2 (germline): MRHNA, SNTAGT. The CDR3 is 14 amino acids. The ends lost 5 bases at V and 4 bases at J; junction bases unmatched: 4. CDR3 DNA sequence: TGTGCCAGCAGTCCGGGACAGACCACCGGGGAGCTGTTTTTT. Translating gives CASSPGQTTGELFF.